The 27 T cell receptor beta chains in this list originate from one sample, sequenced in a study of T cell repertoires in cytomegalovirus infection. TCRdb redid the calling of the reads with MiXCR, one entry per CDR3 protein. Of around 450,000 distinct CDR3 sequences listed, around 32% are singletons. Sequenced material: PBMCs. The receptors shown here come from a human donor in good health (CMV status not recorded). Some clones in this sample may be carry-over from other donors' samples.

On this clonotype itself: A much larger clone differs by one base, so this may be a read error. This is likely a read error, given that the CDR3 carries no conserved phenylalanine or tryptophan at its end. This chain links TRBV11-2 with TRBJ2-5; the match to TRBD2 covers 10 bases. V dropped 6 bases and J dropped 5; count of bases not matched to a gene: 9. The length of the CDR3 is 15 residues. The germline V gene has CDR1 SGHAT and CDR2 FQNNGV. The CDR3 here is CASRSSGGARETQYS. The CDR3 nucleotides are TGTGCCAGCAGATCAAGCGGGGGGGCCCGTGAGACCCAGTACTCC.

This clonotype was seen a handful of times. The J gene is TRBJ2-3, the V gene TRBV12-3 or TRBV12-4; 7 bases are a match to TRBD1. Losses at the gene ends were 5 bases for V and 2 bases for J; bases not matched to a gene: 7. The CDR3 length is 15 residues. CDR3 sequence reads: CASSHPGQITDTQYF. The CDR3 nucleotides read TGTGCCAGCAGTCACCCGGGACAGATCACAGATACGCAGTATTTT.

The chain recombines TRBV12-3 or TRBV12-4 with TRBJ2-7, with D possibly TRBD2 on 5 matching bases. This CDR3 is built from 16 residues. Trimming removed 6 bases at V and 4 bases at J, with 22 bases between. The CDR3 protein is CASSSGWGASSYEQYF. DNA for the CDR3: TGTGCCAGCAGCTCTGGTTGGGGAGCAAGTTCTTACGAGCAGTACTTC.

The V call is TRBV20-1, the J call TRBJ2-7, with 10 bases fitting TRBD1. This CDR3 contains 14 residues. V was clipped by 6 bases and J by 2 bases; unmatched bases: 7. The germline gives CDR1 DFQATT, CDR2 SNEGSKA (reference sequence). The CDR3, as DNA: TGCAGTGCATCCGGGACAGGGGACCCCTACGAGCAGTACTTC. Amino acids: CSASGTGDPYEQYF.

The CDR3 reads CASSTGRSYEQYF. DNA of the CDR3: TGTGCCAGCAGCACCGGACGGAGCTACGAGCAGTACTTC. The chain is built from TRBV5-6 and TRBJ2-7; D unresolved. The V end was cut by 4 bases, the J end by 3 bases, with 11 bases between. The CDR3 runs to 13 residues. The germline V gene has CDR1 SGHDT and CDR2 YYEEEE.

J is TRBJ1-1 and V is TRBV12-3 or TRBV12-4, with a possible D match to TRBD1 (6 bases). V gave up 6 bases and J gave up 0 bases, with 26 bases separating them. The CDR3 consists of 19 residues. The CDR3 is CASRLNSQGKGAMNTEAFF. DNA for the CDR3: TGTGCCAGCAGGCTCAATTCCCAGGGGAAAGGGGCCATGAACACTGAAGCTTTCTTT.

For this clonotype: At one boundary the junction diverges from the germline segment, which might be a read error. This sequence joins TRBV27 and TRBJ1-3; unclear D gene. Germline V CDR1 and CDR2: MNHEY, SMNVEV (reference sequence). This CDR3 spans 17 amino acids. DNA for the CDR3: TGTGCCAGCAAGCGGACCGGGGTTACAAGCTCTGGAAACACCATATCTTTT. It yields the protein CASKRTGVTSSGNTISF.

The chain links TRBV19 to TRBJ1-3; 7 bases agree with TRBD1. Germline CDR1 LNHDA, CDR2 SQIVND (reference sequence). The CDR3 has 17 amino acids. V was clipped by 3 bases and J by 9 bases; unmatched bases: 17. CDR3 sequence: CASSIFYPGQPRGTIYF. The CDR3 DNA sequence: TGTGCCAGTAGTATCTTCTATCCGGGACAGCCGCGGGGCACCATATATTTT. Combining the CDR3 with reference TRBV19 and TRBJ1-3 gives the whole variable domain DGGITQSPKYLFRKEGQNVTLSCEQNLNHDAMYWYRQDPGQGLRLIYYSQIVNDFQKGDIAEGYSVSREKKESFPLTVTSAQKNPTAFYLCASSIFYPGQPRGTIYFGEGSWLTVV.

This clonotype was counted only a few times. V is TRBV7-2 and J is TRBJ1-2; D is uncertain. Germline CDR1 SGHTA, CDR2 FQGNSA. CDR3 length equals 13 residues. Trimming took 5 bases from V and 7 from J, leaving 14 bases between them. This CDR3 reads CASSPDISGGYTF. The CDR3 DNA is TGTGCCAGCAGCCCCGACATCTCGGGTGGCTACACCTTC.

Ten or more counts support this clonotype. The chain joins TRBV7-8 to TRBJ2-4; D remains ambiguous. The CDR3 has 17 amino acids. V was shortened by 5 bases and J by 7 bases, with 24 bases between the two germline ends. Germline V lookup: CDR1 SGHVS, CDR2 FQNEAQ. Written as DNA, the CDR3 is TGTGCCAGCAGCCAACGGAACGATCCAAGCCTTGGGAACATTCAGTACTTC. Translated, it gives CASSQRNDPSLGNIQYF. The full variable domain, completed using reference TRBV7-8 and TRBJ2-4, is GAGVSQSPRYKVAKRGQDVALRCDPISGHVSLFWYQQALGQGPEFLTYFQNEAQLDKSGLPSDRFFAERPEGSVSTLKIQRTQQEDSAVYLCASSQRNDPSLGNIQYFGAGTRLSVL.

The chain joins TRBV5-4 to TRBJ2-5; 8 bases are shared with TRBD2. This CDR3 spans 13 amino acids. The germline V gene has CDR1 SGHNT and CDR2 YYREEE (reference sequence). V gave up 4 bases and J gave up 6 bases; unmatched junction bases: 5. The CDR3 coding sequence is TGTGCCAGCAGCCGCCGGGAGGGAAAGACCCAGTACTTC. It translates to CASSRREGKTQYF.

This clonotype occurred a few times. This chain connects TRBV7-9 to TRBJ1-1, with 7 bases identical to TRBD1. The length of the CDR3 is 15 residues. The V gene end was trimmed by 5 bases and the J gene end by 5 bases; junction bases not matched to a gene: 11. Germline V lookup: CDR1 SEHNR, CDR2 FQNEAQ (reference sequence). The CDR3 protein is CASSPKSGGSTEAFF. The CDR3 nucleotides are TGTGCCAGCAGCCCAAAATCAGGGGGGTCGACTGAAGCTTTCTTT.

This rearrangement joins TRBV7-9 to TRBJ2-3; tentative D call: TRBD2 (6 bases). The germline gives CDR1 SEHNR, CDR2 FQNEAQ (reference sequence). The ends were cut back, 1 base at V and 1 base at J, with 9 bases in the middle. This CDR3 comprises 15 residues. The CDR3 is CASSLGERGTDTQYF. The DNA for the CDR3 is TGTGCCAGCAGCTTAGGCGAGCGGGGCACAGATACGCAGTATTTT.

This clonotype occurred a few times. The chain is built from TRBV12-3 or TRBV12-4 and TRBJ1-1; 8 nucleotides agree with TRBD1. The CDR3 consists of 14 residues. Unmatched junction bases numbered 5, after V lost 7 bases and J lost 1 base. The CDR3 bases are TGTGCCAGCACCCCGGGACAGGCGAACACTGAAGCTTTCTTT. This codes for CASTPGQANTEAFF.

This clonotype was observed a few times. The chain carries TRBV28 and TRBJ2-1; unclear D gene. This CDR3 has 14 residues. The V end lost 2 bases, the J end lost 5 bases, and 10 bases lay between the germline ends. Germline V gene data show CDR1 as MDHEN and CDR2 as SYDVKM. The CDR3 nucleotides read TGTGCCAGCAGTTTAGGGCAGCTTAACAATGAGCAGTTCTTC. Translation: CASSLGQLNNEQFF.

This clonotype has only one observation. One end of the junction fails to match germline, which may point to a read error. CDR3 bases: TGCGCCAGCAGCCTGTCATCCCCTGTCAATAGCAATCAGCCCCAGCAATTT. As protein: CASSLSSPVNSNQPQQF. V gene TRBV4-3 combines with J gene TRBJ1-5; D is unclear. The CDR3 covers 17 residues. CDR1 is LGHNA and CDR2 is YSLEER in the germline V gene.

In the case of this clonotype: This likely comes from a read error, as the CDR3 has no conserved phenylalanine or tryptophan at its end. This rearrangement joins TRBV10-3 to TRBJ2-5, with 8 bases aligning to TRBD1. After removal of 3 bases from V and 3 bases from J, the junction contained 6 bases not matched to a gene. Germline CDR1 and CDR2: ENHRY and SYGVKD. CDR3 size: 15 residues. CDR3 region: CAISDPGQAEETQYL. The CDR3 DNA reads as TGTGCCATCAGTGACCCGGGACAGGCGGAAGAGACCCAGTACTTA.

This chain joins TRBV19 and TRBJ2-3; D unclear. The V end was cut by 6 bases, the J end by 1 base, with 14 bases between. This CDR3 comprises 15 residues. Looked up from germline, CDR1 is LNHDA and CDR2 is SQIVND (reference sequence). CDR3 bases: TGTGCCAGTAGGGTCCGGAATGTCGGCACAGATACGCAGTATTTT. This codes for CASRVRNVGTDTQYF.

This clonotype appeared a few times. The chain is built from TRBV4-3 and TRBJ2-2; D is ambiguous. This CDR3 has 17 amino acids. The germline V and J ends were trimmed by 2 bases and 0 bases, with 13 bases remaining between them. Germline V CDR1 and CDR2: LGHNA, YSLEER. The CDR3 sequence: CASSQNSNYANTGELFF. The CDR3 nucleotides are TGCGCCAGCAGCCAAAACAGTAACTACGCGAACACCGGGGAGCTGTTTTTT.

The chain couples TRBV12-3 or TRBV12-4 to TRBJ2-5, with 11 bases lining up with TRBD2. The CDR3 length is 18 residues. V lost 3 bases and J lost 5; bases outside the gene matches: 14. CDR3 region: CASSFKLAGAVMKETQYF. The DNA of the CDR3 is TGTGCCAGCAGTTTTAAACTAGCGGGGGCGGTTATGAAGGAGACCCAGTACTTC.

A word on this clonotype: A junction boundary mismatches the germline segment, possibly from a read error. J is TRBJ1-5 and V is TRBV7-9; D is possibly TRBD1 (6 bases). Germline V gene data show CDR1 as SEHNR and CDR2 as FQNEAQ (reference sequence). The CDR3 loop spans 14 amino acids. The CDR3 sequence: CSSSLGGAVHPQHF. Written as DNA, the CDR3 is TGTTCCAGCAGCCTAGGGGGGGCCGTTCATCCCCAGCATTTT.

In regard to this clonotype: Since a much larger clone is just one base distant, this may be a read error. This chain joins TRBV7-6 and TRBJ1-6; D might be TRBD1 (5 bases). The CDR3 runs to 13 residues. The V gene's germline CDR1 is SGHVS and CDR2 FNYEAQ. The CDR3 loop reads CASGLGDNPPLHF. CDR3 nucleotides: TGTGCCAGCGGCTTAGGGGATAATCCACCCCTCCACTTT.

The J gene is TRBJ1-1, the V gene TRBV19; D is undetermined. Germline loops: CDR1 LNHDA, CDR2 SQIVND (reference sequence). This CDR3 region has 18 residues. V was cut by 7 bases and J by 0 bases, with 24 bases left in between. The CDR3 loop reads CASIKIYPDGFMNTEAFF. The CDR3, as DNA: TGTGCCAGTATTAAGATATACCCGGACGGCTTCATGAACACTGAAGCTTTCTTT.

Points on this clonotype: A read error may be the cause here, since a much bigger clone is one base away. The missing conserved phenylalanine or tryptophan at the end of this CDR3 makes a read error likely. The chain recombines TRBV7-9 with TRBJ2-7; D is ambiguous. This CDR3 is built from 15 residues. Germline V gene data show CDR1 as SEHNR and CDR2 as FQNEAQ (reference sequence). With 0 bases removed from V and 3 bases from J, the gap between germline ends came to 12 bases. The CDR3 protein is CASSLAVFPDYEQYS. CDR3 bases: TGTGCCAGCAGCTTAGCGGTTTTCCCTGACTACGAGCAGTACTCC.

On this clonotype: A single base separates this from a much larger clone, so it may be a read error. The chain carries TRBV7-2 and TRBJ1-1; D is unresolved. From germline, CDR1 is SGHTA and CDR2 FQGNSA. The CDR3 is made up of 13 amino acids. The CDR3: CASSGTMNTESFF. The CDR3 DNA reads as TGTGCCAGCAGCGGCACAATGAACACTGAATCTTTCTTT.

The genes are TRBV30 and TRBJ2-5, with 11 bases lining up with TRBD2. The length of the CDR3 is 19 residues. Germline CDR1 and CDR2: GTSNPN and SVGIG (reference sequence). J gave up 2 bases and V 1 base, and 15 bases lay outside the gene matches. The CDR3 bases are TGTGCCTGGAGTGCTCCGATGGGACTAGCGGCTGTGAAACAAGAGACCCAGTACTTC. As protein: CAWSAPMGLAAVKQETQYF.

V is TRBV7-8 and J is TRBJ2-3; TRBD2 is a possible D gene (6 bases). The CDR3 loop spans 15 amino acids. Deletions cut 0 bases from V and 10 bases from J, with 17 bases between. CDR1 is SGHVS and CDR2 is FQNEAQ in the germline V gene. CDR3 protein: CASSLADGGRGAQYF. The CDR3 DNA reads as TGTGCCAGCAGCTTAGCGGACGGAGGGAGAGGAGCGCAGTATTTT.